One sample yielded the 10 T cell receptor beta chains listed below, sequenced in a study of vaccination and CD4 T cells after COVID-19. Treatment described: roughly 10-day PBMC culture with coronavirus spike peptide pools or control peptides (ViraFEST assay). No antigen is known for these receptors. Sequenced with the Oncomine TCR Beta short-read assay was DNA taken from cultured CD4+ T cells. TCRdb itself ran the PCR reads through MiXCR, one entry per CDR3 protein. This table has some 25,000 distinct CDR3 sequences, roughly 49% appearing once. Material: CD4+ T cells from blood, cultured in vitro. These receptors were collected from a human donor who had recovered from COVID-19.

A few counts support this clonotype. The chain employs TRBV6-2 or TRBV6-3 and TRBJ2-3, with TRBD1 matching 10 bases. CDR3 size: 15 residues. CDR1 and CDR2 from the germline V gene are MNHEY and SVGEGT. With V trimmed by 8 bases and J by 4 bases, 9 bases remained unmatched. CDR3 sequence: CASGDRDRGADTQYF. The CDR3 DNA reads TGTGCCAGCGGCGACCGGGACAGGGGAGCAGATACGCAGTATTTT.

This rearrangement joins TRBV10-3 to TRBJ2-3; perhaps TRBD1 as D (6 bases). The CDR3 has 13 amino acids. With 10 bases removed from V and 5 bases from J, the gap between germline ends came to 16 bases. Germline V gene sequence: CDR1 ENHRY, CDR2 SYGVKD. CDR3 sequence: CATQGSRGDTQYF. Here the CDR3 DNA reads TGTGCCACCCAGGGGTCCCGGGGAGATACGCAGTATTTT.

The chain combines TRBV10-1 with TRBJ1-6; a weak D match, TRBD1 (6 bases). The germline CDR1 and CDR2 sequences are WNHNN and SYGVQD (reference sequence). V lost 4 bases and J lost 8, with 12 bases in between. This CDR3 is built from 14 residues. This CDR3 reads CASSGQGLDSPLHF. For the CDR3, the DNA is TGCGCCAGCAGTGGGCAGGGGCTGGATTCACCCCTCCACTTT.

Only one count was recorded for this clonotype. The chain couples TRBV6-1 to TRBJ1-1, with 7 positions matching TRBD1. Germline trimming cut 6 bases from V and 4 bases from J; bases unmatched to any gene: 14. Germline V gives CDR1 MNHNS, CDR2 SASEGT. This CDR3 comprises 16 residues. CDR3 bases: TGTGCCAGCAGACGATCGAGATTAACAGGGGCCACTGAAGCTTTCTTT. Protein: CASRRSRLTGATEAFF.

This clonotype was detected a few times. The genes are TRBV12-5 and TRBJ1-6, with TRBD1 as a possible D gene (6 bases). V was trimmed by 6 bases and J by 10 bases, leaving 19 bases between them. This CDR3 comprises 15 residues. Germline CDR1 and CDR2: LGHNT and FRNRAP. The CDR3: CASGTSQGLDSPLHF. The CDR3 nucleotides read TGTGCTAGTGGGACCTCACAGGGTTTAGACTCACCCCTCCACTTT.

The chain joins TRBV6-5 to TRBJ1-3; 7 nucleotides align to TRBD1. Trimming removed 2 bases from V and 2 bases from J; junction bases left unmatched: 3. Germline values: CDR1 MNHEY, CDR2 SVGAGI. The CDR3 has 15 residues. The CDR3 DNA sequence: TGTGCCAGCAGTTACGACAGGGCAACTGGAAACACCATATATTTT. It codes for CASSYDRATGNTIYF.

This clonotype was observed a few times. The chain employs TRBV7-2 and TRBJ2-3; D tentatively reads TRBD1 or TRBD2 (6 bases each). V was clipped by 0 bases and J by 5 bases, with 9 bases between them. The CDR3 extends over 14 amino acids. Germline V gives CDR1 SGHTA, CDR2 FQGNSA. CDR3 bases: TGTGCCAGCAGCTTAGCGGGGGGCATAGATACGCAGTATTTT. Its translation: CASSLAGGIDTQYF.

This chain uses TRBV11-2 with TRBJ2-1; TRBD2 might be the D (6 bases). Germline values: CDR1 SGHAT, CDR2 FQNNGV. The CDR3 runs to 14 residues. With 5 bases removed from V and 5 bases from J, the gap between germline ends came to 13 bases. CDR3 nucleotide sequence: TGTGCCAGCAGCCTCATTCGGGGGAACAATGAGCAGTTCTTC. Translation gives CASSLIRGNNEQFF.

Here the CDR3 reads CASSSTHYEQYF. The DNA of the CDR3 is TGTGCCAGCAGCTCAACTCACTACGAGCAGTACTTC. The J gene is TRBJ2-7, the V gene TRBV7-2; D call uncertain. CDR1 is SGHTA, CDR2 FQGNSA, per germline. V shed 4 bases and J shed 3 bases, with 7 bases lying between them. This CDR3 region has 12 residues.

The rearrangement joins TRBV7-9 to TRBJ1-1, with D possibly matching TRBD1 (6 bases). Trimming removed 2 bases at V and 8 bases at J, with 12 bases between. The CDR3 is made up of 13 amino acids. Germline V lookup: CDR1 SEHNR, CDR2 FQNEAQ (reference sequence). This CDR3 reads CASSLRDTDEAFF. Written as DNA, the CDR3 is TGTGCCAGCAGCTTAAGGGACACGGACGAAGCTTTCTTT.